This TCR beta chain was sequenced for a study of T cells after somatic rescue of genetic block. Trimming stripped 1 base from V and 0 bases from J, with 9 bases between. Germline CDR1 reads MGHRA; CDR2 reads YSYEKL. This CDR3 is built from 15 residues. Sequenced by immunoSEQ multiplex PCR; TCRdb stores in-frame clones only, minus some. The sample consists of around 100,000 clones, around nine tenths of them appearing once. This sequence originates from a woman aged 18-29 years. Source material: peripheral blood mononuclear cells (PBMCs). The V and J genes are TRBV4-1 and TRBJ1-1; D is undetermined. The CDR3 loop is CASSQAKGLNTEAFF. Here the CDR3 DNA reads TGCGCCAGCAGCCAAGCGAAGGGTTTGAACACTGAAGCTTTCTTT.